The sequence of this T cell receptor (beta chain) was determined in a study of cytomegalovirus exposure and HLA in healthy donors. Study outcomes and limitations: Immune exposure information comprised only CMV serostatus. A later analysis associated some 16,000 TCR beta sequences with HLA alleles at a 0.05 false discovery rate.

The CDR3 spans 16 residues. The ends were cut back, 4 bases at V and 4 bases at J, with 17 bases in the middle. Germline V CDR1 and CDR2: LGHNA, YNFKEQ. Points on this clone: Its antigen is currently unknown.

It was with 60 Vbeta and 13 Jbeta primers that the PCR ran. Data came from immunoSEQ multiplex PCR; TCRdb stores just in-frame clones and leaves some out. The table records fewer than 110,000 clones, around three quarters of them present only once. The clonotype was recovered from a male donor in good health and CMV-seronegative. The material sequenced was PBMCs. V gene TRBV4-2 combines with J gene TRBJ2-1; D might be TRBD2 (5 bases). CDR3 in amino acids: CASSPAVGSRYNEQFF. The DNA of the CDR3 is TGTGCCAGCAGCCCAGCCGTGGGGAGCCGTTACAATGAGCAGTTCTTC.